This T cell receptor beta chain emerged from a study of post-analysis software for immune sequencing data. Findings and caveats of the study: A handful of TRBV segments (TRBV5-6, TRBV5-1 and TRBV20-1 among them) occurred more frequently in patients than in controls. With F measure, samples from one preparation batch clustered together strongly.

A remark on this clonotype: What it binds is not known.

TCR beta libraries were prepared from cDNA with unique molecular identifiers. A population of roughly 0.85 to 10 million T cells gave rise to around 530,000 cDNA molecules. TCRdb reprocessed the PCR reads via MiXCR and lists one record per CDR3 protein. In the table there are about 770,000 distinct CDR3 sequences, around 45% of which are singletons. The trim removed 9 bases at V and 7 bases at J, leaving 15 bases unmatched. CDR1 and CDR2 from the germline V gene are ENHRY and SYGVKD. The length of the CDR3 is 14 residues. This chain connects TRBV10-3 to TRBJ2-7, with TRBD2 identical over 7 bases. Sequencing was performed on blood. The source is a girl under 18 with multiple sclerosis. The CDR3 region has the DNA TGTGCCATTTCCCTCGGGGGGAATCCCGGTGAGCAGTACTTC. Residues: CAISLGGNPGEQYF.